A few counts support the clone carrying this T cell receptor beta chain. Its antigen is unknown. This CDR3 is 16 amino acids long. V lost 1 base to trimming and J lost 5 bases; unmatched junction nucleotides: 6. Germline values: CDR1 SGHTA, CDR2 FQGTGA. Those patients picked for sequencing had displayed CD8+CD57+ cell expansion on flow cytometry. This entry belongs to a study of CD8+CD57+ T cells in acquired aplastic anemia. Study at large: DNA from sorted CD4+ and CD8+ cells averaged about 3.2 ug.

Regarding the study as a whole: CD8+ Simpson's diversity showed no significant patient-control difference.

Genomic DNA acted as the template from which TCR beta VDJ combination and CDR3 sequence profiling were carried out. One entry per CDR3 protein results from TCRdb running MiXCR on the reads. The profile shows about 470,000 distinct CDR3 sequences, around 30% of them singletons. The genes are TRBV7-3 and TRBJ2-1, with TRBD2 matching 9 bases. This TCR was sampled from a human donor with aplastic anemia. Sample: sorted CD4+, CD8+, or CD8+CD57+ T cells (not recorded which) from PBMCs. In DNA form, the CDR3 reads TGTGCCAGCAGCTTAAGTAGCGGGGGTGGTCACAATGAGCAGTTCTTC. Encoded protein: CASSLSSGGGHNEQFF.